This record covers a single TCR beta chain. The target antigen is unknown. These data originate in a study of cytomegalovirus exposure and HLA in healthy donors. General study results and limits: Among the CMV-associated chains, three were confirmed in vitro as specific for CMV antigens.

PCR primers comprised 60 Vbeta and 13 Jbeta primers. Assay used: immunoSEQ multiplex PCR; TCRdb lists only in-frame clones, some missing. The sample lists approximately 140,000 clones, 60% to 80% occurring once. The CDR3 length is 15 residues. CDR1 and CDR2 (germline): WSHSY, SAAADI. V lost 4 bases and J lost 4; bases outside the gene matches: 7. Material for sequencing was PBMCs. This sequence joins TRBV10-2 and TRBJ2-5; 9 bases map to TRBD1. The receptor's source is a woman aged 40 to 55 in good health and CMV-seropositive. The CDR3 bases are TGCGCCAGCAGTGGGTACAGGGGGCGGGGAGAGACCCAGTACTTC. The encoded protein is CASSGYRGRGETQYF.